The T cell receptor (beta chain) described here comes from a study of blood T cell repertoires in COVID-19. This CDR3 is built from 15 residues. Trimming took off 2 bases at V and 6 bases at J, with 16 bases between the two ends. Germline CDR1 and CDR2: MNHEY and SVGAGI. In the original processing: The authors estimated nucleated cell counts from reference gene primer amplification. Data came from immunoSEQ multiplex PCR; TCRdb stores just in-frame clones and leaves some out. The V and J calls and clone size were taken over from that table, and D and trimming were inferred from the DNA. The profile shows 220,000 or so clones, approximately 84% of them singletons.

This rearrangement joins TRBV6-5 to TRBJ1-2, with D perhaps TRBD1 (6 bases). The sample comprised peripheral blood. This sequence originates from a man aged 45-65 years who had recovered from COVID-19. This CDR3 is CASSYAETGIDGYTF. The CDR3 bases are TGTGCCAGCAGTTACGCGGAAACAGGGATTGATGGCTACACCTTC.